Below are 5 T cell receptor beta chains sequenced from a single sample in a study of response to subunit inactivated influenza vaccine. TCRdb reprocessed the RT-PCR reads via MiXCR and lists one record per CDR3 protein. The repertoire holds approximately 530,000 distinct CDR3 sequences, with under 9% as singletons. Here the sequenced sample was PBMCs from blood, taken less than 25 months after vaccination. These receptor sequences come from a man aged 50-75 years who received an inactivated influenza vaccine.

This clonotype was seen more than once but under ten times. With a much larger clone just one base away, this may be a read error. This chain uses TRBV3-1 with TRBJ2-1; D is uncertain. The CDR3 sequence is 12 residues long. Germline V CDR1 and CDR2: LGHDT, YNNKEL (reference sequence). Deletions cut 1 base from V and 12 bases from J, with 10 bases between. The CDR3 region is CASSQVNMGQFF. As DNA, the CDR3 is TGTGCCAGCAGCCAAGTAAACATGGGGCAGTTCTTC.

This clonotype has ten or more counts. This chain connects TRBV6-5 to TRBJ1-6, with D possibly matching TRBD1 (5 bases). The V end was cut by 7 bases, the J end by 14 bases, with 24 bases between. The CDR3 sequence is 15 residues long. Germline V lookup: CDR1 MNHEY, CDR2 SVGAGI. The CDR3 bases are TGTGCCAGCATTTCGTTGTCCGGGGGGAAGTCAACCCTCCACTTT. The encoded protein is CASISLSGGKSTLHF.

The chain couples TRBV11-2 to TRBJ2-1; 12 nucleotides match TRBD2. CDR3 length: 18 amino acids. With V trimmed by 3 bases and J by 4 bases, 10 bases remained unmatched. CDR1 is SGHAT, CDR2 FQNNGV, per germline. The CDR3 loop is CASSLTMLAGGLYNEQFF. In DNA, the CDR3 is TGTGCCAGCAGCTTGACCATGCTAGCGGGAGGGCTATACAATGAGCAGTTCTTC.

This clonotype was seen ten or more times. V is TRBV4-2 and J is TRBJ2-3, with 8 bases fitting TRBD2. Germline V gene sequence: CDR1 LGHNA, CDR2 YNFKEQ. CDR3 length: 17 residues. V lost 4 bases to trimming and J lost 0 bases; unmatched junction nucleotides: 9. Here the CDR3 DNA reads TGTGCCAGCAGCCCGAAGGGGCTAGCGGGTAGCACAGATACGCAGTATTTT. This codes for CASSPKGLAGSTDTQYF.

About this clonotype: Given a much more abundant clone one base away, this may be a read error. The genes are TRBV3-1 and TRBJ2-1; no reliable D call. The CDR3 contains 17 residues. V dropped 4 bases and J dropped 1 base, with 17 bases sitting between them. From germline, CDR1 is LGHDT and CDR2 YNNKEL (reference sequence). The CDR3 DNA reads TGTGCCAGCAGCCCCGGACCAACGGCAAGTTCCTACAATGAGCAGTTCTTC. Translated, it gives CASSPGPTASSYNEQFF.